Below, 11 T cell receptor beta chains from the same sample are listed, as sequenced in a study of T cell repertoires in cytomegalovirus infection. TCRdb re-called the reads with MiXCR, one entry per CDR3 protein. Here the sample spans about 310,000 distinct CDR3 sequences, 25% being singletons. These receptors' antigens are unknown. The sample in question was cultured PBMCs, obtained from culture after CMV antigen stimulation. All receptors derive from a human donor in good health (CMV status not recorded). Some clones in this sample may be carry-over from other donors' samples.

The chain is built from TRBV20-1 and TRBJ2-1; 11 bases line up with TRBD2. V was clipped by 0 bases and J by 9 bases; unmatched bases: 7. Looked up from germline, CDR1 is DFQATT and CDR2 is SNEGSKA (reference sequence). The CDR3 loop spans 15 amino acids. CDR3 sequence (DNA): TGCAGTGCTAGAGATAGCGGGAGGGTACAGACTGAGCAGTTCTTC. This translates into CSARDSGRVQTEQFF.

The chain carries TRBV30 and TRBJ1-5; weak D call: TRBD1 (6 bases). V lost 2 bases to trimming and J lost 0 bases, with 11 bases between them. Germline V gene lookup returns CDR1 GTSNPN and CDR2 SVGIG (reference sequence). The CDR3 contains 15 residues. CDR3 amino acids: CAWSIGGPSNQPQHF. CDR3 DNA: TGTGCCTGGAGTATTGGGGGGCCTAGCAATCAGCCCCAGCATTTT.

This clonotype has a handful of counts. The J gene is TRBJ1-5, the V gene TRBV7-2; D remains unclear. The V and J ends lost 3 bases and 7 bases respectively, with 10 bases between them. CDR1 is SGHTA, CDR2 FQGNSA, per germline. The CDR3 length is 13 residues. The CDR3 loop reads CASSFAAGQPQHF. Here the CDR3 DNA reads TGTGCCAGCAGCTTCGCGGCGGGACAGCCCCAGCATTTT.

The V call is TRBV6-5, the J call TRBJ1-1; 9 nucleotides line up with TRBD1. CDR1 is MNHEY and CDR2 is SVGAGI in the germline V gene. CDR3 length: 16 amino acids. J lost 1 base, V lost 2 bases, and 5 bases had no gene match. CDR3 region: CASSYGQGTPNTEAFF. The CDR3 coding sequence is TGTGCCAGCAGTTACGGACAGGGGACCCCGAACACTGAAGCTTTCTTT.

The CDR3 nucleotides are TGTGCCAGCAGTTACTCAACAGGGCCTGAAGCTTTCTTT. Translation: CASSYSTGPEAFF. The chain recombines TRBV6-2 or TRBV6-3 with TRBJ1-1; a weak D match, TRBD1 (6 bases). The germline V gene encodes CDR1 MNHEY and CDR2 SVGEGT. V lost 0 bases and J lost 6, with 8 bases in between. The CDR3 spans 13 residues.

Only a few counts were recorded for this clonotype. The CDR3 is CSARGAGADYNEQFF. The CDR3 DNA follows: TGCAGTGCTAGAGGGGCGGGAGCGGACTACAATGAGCAGTTCTTC. V and J are TRBV20-1 and TRBJ2-1; TRBD2 matches 7 bases. V dropped 1 base and J dropped 3; count of bases not matched to a gene: 6. The germline V gene encodes CDR1 DFQATT and CDR2 SNEGSKA (reference sequence). CDR3 length equals 15 residues.

A few counts support this clonotype. As DNA, the CDR3 is TGTGCCAGCTCACCCTTTTCTACAGGGGTAGGCGGCAATCAGCCCCAGCATTTT. This translates into CASSPFSTGVGGNQPQHF. The genes are TRBV18 and TRBJ1-5; TRBD1 agrees at 7 bases. The CDR3 is 18 amino acids. Germline trimming cut 3 bases from V and 2 bases from J; bases unmatched to any gene: 13. The germline V gene has CDR1 KGHSH and CDR2 LQKENI.

The gene calls are TRBV20-1 and TRBJ2-7, with a possible D match to TRBD1 (5 bases). Germline lookup yields CDR1 DFQATT and CDR2 SNEGSKA (reference sequence). Between the trimmed V and J ends, which lost 1 base and 2 bases, there was a span of 12 bases. The CDR3 has 14 residues. CDR3 coding DNA: TGCAGTGCTAGAGCCCAGGACAAGACCTACGAGCAGTACTTC. Protein sequence: CSARAQDKTYEQYF.

This clonotype was found a few times. This sequence may be a read error, since a much larger clone differs from it by one base. The V gene is TRBV7-8, the J gene TRBJ2-2; the match to TRBD1 covers 9 bases. CDR1 and CDR2 (germline): SGHVS, FQNEAQ. Unmatched junction bases numbered 6, after V lost 0 bases and J lost 10 bases. This CDR3 has 15 residues. CDR3 sequence reads: CASSLATGGGEELFF. CDR3 nucleotide sequence: TGTGCCAGCAGCTTAGCGACAGGGGGGGGCGAGGAGCTGTTTTTT.

The genes are TRBV7-4 and TRBJ2-5, with TRBD1 identical over 8 bases. This CDR3 is 12 amino acids long. V gave up 3 bases and J gave up 13 bases; unmatched junction bases: 7. The germline gives CDR1 SGHVT, CDR2 SQSDAQ. The CDR3 loop reads CASSLAGTGVYF. The CDR3 DNA follows: TGTGCCAGCAGCTTGGCCGGGACAGGAGTGTACTTC.

V is TRBV7-8 and J is TRBJ2-7, with TRBD2 identical over 9 bases. Trimming cost V 7 bases and J 4 bases; bases outside gene matches: 5. The length of the CDR3 is 13 residues. Germline V gene lookup returns CDR1 SGHVS and CDR2 FQNEAQ. The CDR3 reads CASNLAGLYEQYF. CDR3 DNA: TGTGCCAGCAATCTAGCGGGGCTATACGAGCAGTACTTC.